Reported below is one T cell receptor beta chain. The CDR3 totals 14 residues. The trim removed 5 bases at V and 6 bases at J, leaving 4 bases unmatched. Germline V CDR1 and CDR2: KGHSH, LQKENI. The data were obtained in a study of T cell responses to AZD1222 COVID-19 vaccine. Only in-frame clones appear in the TCRdb table, and some are missing; sequencing was by immunoSEQ multiplex PCR. The table shows fewer than 120,000 clones, with 81% occurring only once. This TCR was sampled from an adult in good health. The starting material was peripheral blood, obtained on day 0 of AZD1222 vaccination. The chain combines TRBV18 with TRBJ2-1; 10 bases match TRBD2. The chain's CDR3 is CASSRASGSNEQFF. CDR3 bases: TGTGCCAGCTCAAGGGCTAGCGGGAGCAATGAGCAGTTCTTC.